These 4 T cell receptor beta chains share one sample of origin, sequenced in a study of OX40 agonist ivuxolimab in advanced cancers. The table came from immunoSEQ multiplex PCR; TCRdb's copy has only in-frame clones and leaves some out. The table includes fewer than 100,000 clones, approximately 90% detected once. This specimen consisted of CD4+ or CD8+ T cells sorted from blood, obtained in a trial of the OX40 agonist ivuxolimab. The receptors were sampled from an adult with an advanced solid tumor such as melanoma, head and neck, liver or kidney cancer.

This chain connects TRBV19 to TRBJ2-3; D perhaps matches TRBD2 (5 bases). CDR3 length equals 13 residues. CDR1 and CDR2 from the germline V gene are LNHDA and SQIVND (reference sequence). V shed 6 bases and J shed 2 bases, with 9 bases lying between them. The CDR3 DNA reads TGTGCCAGTAGGGACTCTCACACAGATACGCAGTATTTT. Translating gives CASRDSHTDTQYF.

This clone has just a few counts. V usage is TRBV6-6 and J usage is TRBJ1-1, with a weak D call TRBD1 (5 bases). Trimming left V 6 bases short and J 3 bases short, with 11 bases between. The germline V gene encodes CDR1 MNHNY and CDR2 SVGAGI (reference sequence). The CDR3 sequence is 13 residues long. In DNA form, the CDR3 reads TGTGCCAGCAGGAGACAGCAATACACTGAAGCTTTCTTT. As protein: CASRRQQYTEAFF.

A note on this clone: This sample also contains other DNA sequences that code for the same CDR3. The genes are TRBV18 and TRBJ2-5; no clear D gene. Germline V CDR1 and CDR2: KGHSH, LQKENI. The CDR3 spans 13 residues. V lost 3 bases and J lost 1, with 6 bases in between. The CDR3 DNA sequence: TGTGCCAGCTCACCTTTACCCCAAGAGACCCAGTACTTC. Translating gives CASSPLPQETQYF.

The V and J genes are TRBV7-9 and TRBJ1-4; 8 bases are shared with TRBD1. This CDR3 has 15 amino acids. Germline-derived CDR1 and CDR2 are SEHNR and FQNEAQ (reference sequence). The trim removed 1 base at V and 4 bases at J, leaving 2 bases unmatched. CDR3 nucleotides: TGTGCCAGCAGCTTAGGGACAGGGCATAATGAAAAACTGTTTTTT. Translated: CASSLGTGHNEKLFF. The entire variable domain, with the rest obtained from reference TRBV7-9 and TRBJ1-4, is as follows: DTGVSQNPRHKITKRGQNVTFRCDPISEHNRLYWYRQTLGQGPEFLTYFQNEAQLEKSRLLSDRFSAERPKGSFSTLEIQRTEQGDSAMYLCASSLGTGHNEKLFFGSGTQLSVL.